The 21 T cell receptor beta chains presented below share a single source sample, sequenced in a study of blood T cell repertoires in COVID-19. The protocol was immunoSEQ multiplex PCR, while the TCRdb copy is restricted to in-frame clones and leaves out a portion. The data contain 400,000 to 450,000 clones, approximately 88% of them singletons. The sequencing input was peripheral blood. Receptors originate from a woman aged 45-65 years with COVID-19, enrolled during active disease.

The genes are TRBV9 and TRBJ1-1; 7 bases are a match to TRBD1. The CDR3 loop spans 16 amino acids. V trimming: 4 bases; J trimming: 2 bases; junction bases outside the gene matches: 11. Germline V gives CDR1 SGDLS, CDR2 YYNGEE. CDR3 residues: CASSPWGDRANTEAFF. The CDR3 coding sequence is TGTGCCAGCAGCCCCTGGGGGGACAGAGCTAACACTGAAGCTTTCTTT.

The chain uses TRBV27 and TRBJ1-2; TRBD1 agrees at 7 bases. This CDR3 contains 15 residues. Trimming cost V 3 bases and J 4 bases; bases outside gene matches: 8. Germline CDR1 reads MNHEY; CDR2 reads SMNVEV (reference sequence). The CDR3 here is CASSFNQQGFYGYTF. The CDR3 bases are TGTGCCAGCAGTTTCAATCAACAGGGGTTCTATGGCTACACCTTC.

This CDR3 is CASSLSKEEGYTF. The CDR3, as DNA: TGCGCCAGCAGCTTGAGTAAGGAGGAAGGCTACACCTTC. The rearrangement joins TRBV5-1 to TRBJ1-2, with D unresolved. V was pared by 1 base and J by 8 bases, with 12 bases between. Germline lookup yields CDR1 SGHRS and CDR2 YFSETQ. The CDR3 sequence is 13 residues long. Full variable domain (rest looked up from reference TRBV5-1 and TRBJ1-2): KAGVTQTPRYLIKTRGQQVTLSCSPISGHRSVSWYQQTPGQGLQFLFEYFSETQRNKGNFPGRFSGRQFSNSRSEMNVSTLELGDSALYLCASSLSKEEGYTFGSGTRLTVV.

The chain combines TRBV7-3 with TRBJ1-2, with 8 bases aligning to TRBD1. Looked up from germline, CDR1 is SGHTA and CDR2 is FQGTGA. There are 13 residues in the CDR3. With 5 bases clipped from V and 6 bases from J, the junction kept 5 bases outside the gene matches. CDR3 sequence reads: CASSSDRGNGYTF. CDR3 in DNA: TGTGCCAGCAGCAGCGACAGGGGTAATGGCTACACCTTC.

The chain links TRBV5-1 to TRBJ2-7, with D possibly matching TRBD2 (6 bases). The CDR3 contains 18 residues. Trimming took 2 bases from V and 4 from J, leaving 25 bases between them. Germline CDR1 is SGHRS and CDR2 is YFSETQ. This chain's CDR3 is CASSLPSYPGLKPYEQYF. In DNA form, the CDR3 reads TGCGCCAGCAGCTTACCCTCGTACCCGGGACTGAAGCCGTACGAGCAGTACTTC.

This chain connects TRBV7-9 to TRBJ2-2; weak D call: TRBD2 (6 bases). CDR3 length: 16 amino acids. V lost 5 bases and J 7 bases, leaving 20 bases between the germline ends. Germline V gene lookup returns CDR1 SEHNR and CDR2 FQNEAQ (reference sequence). The CDR3 nucleotides read TGTGCCAGCAGCACGTACCGGGACTCCGACGGCGGGGAGCTGTTTTTT. Its translation is CASSTYRDSDGGELFF.

The chain uses TRBV5-6 and TRBJ1-3; D uncertain. This CDR3 has 17 amino acids. The V end lost 3 bases, the J end lost 0 bases, and 16 bases lay between the germline ends. Germline V gene data show CDR1 as SGHDT and CDR2 as YYEEEE. This chain's CDR3 is CASSWRSRYSSGNTIYF. In nucleotides, the CDR3 is TGTGCCAGCAGCTGGAGAAGCCGCTATTCCTCTGGAAACACCATATATTTT.

The chain uses TRBV6-5 and TRBJ2-7; 7 bases line up with TRBD2. With V trimmed by 10 bases and J by 3 bases, 12 bases remained unmatched. The V gene's germline CDR1 is MNHEY and CDR2 SVGAGI. The CDR3 covers 14 residues. Here the CDR3 reads CATTSAGELYEQYF. The CDR3 coding sequence is TGTGCCACCACCTCTGCGGGGGAACTCTACGAGCAGTACTTC.

The J gene is TRBJ1-5, the V gene TRBV19; D is undetermined. The CDR3 totals 14 residues. Germline lookup yields CDR1 LNHDA and CDR2 SQIVND (reference sequence). Trimming pared 6 bases from V and 2 bases from J, leaving 11 bases between. CDR3 nucleotides: TGTGCCAGTAGGGACCCCGGGGGCAATCAGCCCCAGCATTTT. It specifies CASRDPGGNQPQHF. Drawing the rest from reference TRBV19 and TRBJ1-5, the complete variable domain is DGGITQSPKYLFRKEGQNVTLSCEQNLNHDAMYWYRQDPGQGLRLIYYSQIVNDFQKGDIAEGYSVSREKKESFPLTVTSAQKNPTAFYLCASRDPGGNQPQHFGDGTRLSIL.

The sample holds a few counts of this clone. V gene TRBV30 combines with J gene TRBJ1-1, with 9 bases matching TRBD1. This CDR3 is 16 amino acids long. Germline lookup yields CDR1 GTSNPN and CDR2 SVGIG (reference sequence). Trimming at V came to 1 base and at J to 2 bases, leaving 8 bases not matched to a gene. CDR3 DNA: TGTGCCTGGAGTGCCGGGACAGGGAGTGGAAACACTGAAGCTTTCTTT. It is translated as CAWSAGTGSGNTEAFF.

The rearrangement uses TRBV19 and TRBJ1-1; D is possibly TRBD1 (5 bases). Per the germline V gene, CDR1 is LNHDA and CDR2 is SQIVND (reference sequence). Trimming took 9 bases from V and 1 from J, leaving 15 bases between them. This CDR3 is 14 amino acids long. The CDR3 region is CASQKYGGNTEAFF. The CDR3, as DNA: TGTGCCAGCCAAAAGTACGGGGGGAACACTGAAGCTTTCTTT.

The chain recombines TRBV10-1 with TRBJ2-3, with D possibly TRBD2 on 5 matching bases. The CDR3 length is 14 residues. V lost 3 bases and J lost 0, with 7 bases in between. The germline CDR1 and CDR2 sequences are WNHNN and SYGVQD (reference sequence). The DNA for the CDR3 is TGCGCCAGCAGTGAAAGGGAGAGCACAGATACGCAGTATTTT. This sequence encodes CASSERESTDTQYF.

The V and J genes are TRBV12-3 or TRBV12-4 and TRBJ1-1; TRBD1 might be the D (6 bases). The length of the CDR3 is 13 residues. With 3 bases removed from V and 14 bases from J, the gap between germline ends came to 19 bases. Here the CDR3 reads CASSLNVGGSGFF. The CDR3 DNA reads TGTGCCAGCAGTTTGAATGTAGGGGGATCTGGATTCTTT.

This clone was detected only a few times. This chain connects TRBV5-4 to TRBJ2-1; weak D call: TRBD1 (5 bases). From germline, CDR1 is SGHNT and CDR2 YYREEE (reference sequence). CDR3 length equals 15 residues. V dropped 2 bases and J dropped 9 bases, with 18 bases sitting between them. The CDR3 nucleotides read TGTGCCAGCAGCTTATCAGGGTATTGGTTCGGTGAGCAGTTCTTC. This codes for CASSLSGYWFGEQFF.

This sequence joins TRBV5-1 and TRBJ2-2; 9 bases agree with TRBD2. The ends lost 1 base at V and 3 bases at J; junction bases unmatched: 1. This CDR3 has 15 residues. The germline V gene encodes CDR1 SGHRS and CDR2 YFSETQ. CDR3 sequence reads: CASSLPSGDTGELFF. The CDR3 DNA reads TGCGCCAGCAGCTTGCCTAGCGGGGACACCGGGGAGCTGTTTTTT.

The chain has TRBV12-3 or TRBV12-4 and TRBJ1-3; D remains ambiguous. The ends were cut back, 6 bases at V and 8 bases at J, with 14 bases in the middle. The CDR3 consists of 13 residues. The CDR3 here is CASSATAGYTIYF. For the CDR3, the DNA is TGTGCCAGCAGCGCGACCGCCGGGTACACCATATATTTT.

This chain connects TRBV24-1 to TRBJ1-2, with D possibly TRBD1 on 5 matching bases. Per germline, CDR1 KGHDR and CDR2 SFDVKD. The CDR3 consists of 15 residues. Trimming cost V 3 bases and J 4 bases, with 14 bases left between them. The CDR3 coding sequence is TGTGCCACCAGTGATCCACAGGTCACCGGCTATGGCTACACCTTC. Protein: CATSDPQVTGYGYTF.

This chain uses TRBV10-3 with TRBJ1-1; weak D call: TRBD1 (6 bases). Trimming pared 0 bases from V and 1 base from J, leaving 21 bases between. The CDR3 has 19 amino acids. The V gene's germline CDR1 is ENHRY and CDR2 SYGVKD. CDR3 loop: CAISESARIGGDGNTEAFF. The CDR3 DNA sequence: TGTGCCATCAGTGAGTCGGCCCGAATAGGGGGAGACGGGAACACTGAAGCTTTCTTT.

The chain uses TRBV7-8 and TRBJ1-5; no firm D call. Germline V gives CDR1 SGHVS, CDR2 FQNEAQ. Trimming shortened V by 4 bases and J by 1 base, and 8 bases separated the two germline ends. The CDR3 length is 14 residues. In nucleotides, the CDR3 is TGTGCCAGCAGCTCCTACGGGAGCAATCAGCCCCAGCATTTT. Its protein product is CASSSYGSNQPQHF.

V gene TRBV30 combines with J gene TRBJ2-1; tentatively, D is TRBD1 (6 bases). Trimming pared 5 bases from V and 2 bases from J, leaving 16 bases between. This CDR3 has 15 residues. CDR1 is GTSNPN and CDR2 is SVGIG in the germline V gene (reference sequence). CDR3 protein: CAWSLTGNPYNEQFF. The CDR3 nucleotides read TGTGCCTGGTCACTCACAGGGAACCCCTACAATGAGCAGTTCTTC.

V is TRBV10-3 and J is TRBJ2-5, with TRBD1 matching 11 bases. This CDR3 comprises 13 residues. After removal of 11 bases from V and 1 base from J, the junction contained 3 bases not matched to a gene. Germline CDR1 ENHRY, CDR2 SYGVKD. The CDR3 is CAVGTGGQETQYF. CDR3 sequence (DNA): TGTGCCGTCGGGACAGGGGGCCAAGAGACCCAGTACTTC.